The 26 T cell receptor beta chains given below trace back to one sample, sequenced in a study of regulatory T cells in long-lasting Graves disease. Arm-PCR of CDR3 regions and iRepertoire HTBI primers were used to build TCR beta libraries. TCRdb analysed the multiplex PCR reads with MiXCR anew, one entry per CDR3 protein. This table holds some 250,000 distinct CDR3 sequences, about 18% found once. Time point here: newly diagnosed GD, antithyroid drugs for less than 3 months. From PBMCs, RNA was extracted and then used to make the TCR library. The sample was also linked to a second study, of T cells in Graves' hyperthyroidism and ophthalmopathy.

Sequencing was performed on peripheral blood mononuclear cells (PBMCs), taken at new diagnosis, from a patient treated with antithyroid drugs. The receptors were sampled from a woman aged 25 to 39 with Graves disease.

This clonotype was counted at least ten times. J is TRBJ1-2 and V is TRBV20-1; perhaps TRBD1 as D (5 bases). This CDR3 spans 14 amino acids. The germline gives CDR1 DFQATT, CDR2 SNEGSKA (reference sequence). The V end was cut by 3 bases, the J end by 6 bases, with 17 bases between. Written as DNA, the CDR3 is TGCAGTGCTAGGGGCCTTTTAGGGGCGGATGGCTACACCTTC. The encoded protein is CSARGLLGADGYTF.

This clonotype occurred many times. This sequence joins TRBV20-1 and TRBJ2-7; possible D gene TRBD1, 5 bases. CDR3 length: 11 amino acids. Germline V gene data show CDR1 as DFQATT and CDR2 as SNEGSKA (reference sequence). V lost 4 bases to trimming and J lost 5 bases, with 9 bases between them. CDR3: CSATGWDEQYF. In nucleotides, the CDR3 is TGCAGTGCTACAGGGTGGGACGAGCAGTACTTC.

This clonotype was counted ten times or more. CDR3 amino acids: CASSSWSSYSGNTIYF. The CDR3 DNA follows: TGTGCCAGCAGCTCCTGGTCCAGCTACTCTGGAAACACCATATATTTT. The chain has TRBV7-8 and TRBJ1-3; no firm D call. The CDR3 covers 16 residues. Between the trimmed V and J ends, which lost 4 bases and 0 bases, there was a span of 13 bases. In germline, CDR1 is SGHVS, CDR2 FQNEAQ.

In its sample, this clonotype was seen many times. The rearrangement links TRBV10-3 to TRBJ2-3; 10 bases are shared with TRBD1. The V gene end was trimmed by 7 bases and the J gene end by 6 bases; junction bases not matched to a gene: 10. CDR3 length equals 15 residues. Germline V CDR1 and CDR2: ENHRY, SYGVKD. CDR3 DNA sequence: TGTGCCATCAAGACGGACAGGGGGAATTCGGATACGCAGTATTTT. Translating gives CAIKTDRGNSDTQYF.

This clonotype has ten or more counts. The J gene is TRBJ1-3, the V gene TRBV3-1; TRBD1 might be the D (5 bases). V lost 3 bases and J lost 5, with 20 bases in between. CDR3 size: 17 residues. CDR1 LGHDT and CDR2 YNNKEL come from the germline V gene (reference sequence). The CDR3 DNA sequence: TGTGCCAGCAGCCACCCCACCGGGACCCAGGAGCGAAACACCATATATTTT. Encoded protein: CASSHPTGTQERNTIYF.

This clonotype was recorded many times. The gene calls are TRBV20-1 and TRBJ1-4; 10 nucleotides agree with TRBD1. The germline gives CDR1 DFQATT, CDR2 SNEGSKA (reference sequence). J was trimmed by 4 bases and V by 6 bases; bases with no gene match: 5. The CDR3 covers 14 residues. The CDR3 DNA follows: TGCAGTGCAGCAGACAGGGGGCTTAATGAAAAACTGTTTTTT. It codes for CSAADRGLNEKLFF.

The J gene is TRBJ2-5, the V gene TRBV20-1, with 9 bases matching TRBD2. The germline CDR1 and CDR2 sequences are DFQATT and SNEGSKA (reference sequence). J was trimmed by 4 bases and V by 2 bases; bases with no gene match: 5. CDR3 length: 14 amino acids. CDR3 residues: CSARLRGGLETQYF. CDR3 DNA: TGCAGTGCTAGATTGCGGGGGGGACTAGAGACCCAGTACTTC.

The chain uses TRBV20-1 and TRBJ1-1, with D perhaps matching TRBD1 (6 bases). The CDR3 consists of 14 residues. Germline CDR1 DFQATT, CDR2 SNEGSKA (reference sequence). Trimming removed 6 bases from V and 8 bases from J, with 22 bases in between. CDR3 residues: CSAEGSTGQGEAFF. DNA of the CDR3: TGCAGTGCCGAGGGCTCTACAGGGCAGGGCGAAGCTTTCTTT.

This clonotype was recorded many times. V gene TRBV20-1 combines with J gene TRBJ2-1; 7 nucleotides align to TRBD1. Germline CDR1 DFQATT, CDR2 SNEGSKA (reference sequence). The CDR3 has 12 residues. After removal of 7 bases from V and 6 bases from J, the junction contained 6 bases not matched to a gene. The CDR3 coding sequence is TGCAGTGTGGGGCAGGGGGTCAATGAGCAGTTCTTC. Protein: CSVGQGVNEQFF.

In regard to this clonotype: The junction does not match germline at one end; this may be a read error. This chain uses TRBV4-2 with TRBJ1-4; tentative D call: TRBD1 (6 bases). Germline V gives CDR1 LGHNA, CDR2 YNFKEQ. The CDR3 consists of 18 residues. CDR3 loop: CASSQDETGTATSEKLFF. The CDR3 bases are TGTGCCAGCAGCCAAGATGAAACAGGGACTGCAACTAGTGAAAAACTGTTTTTT.

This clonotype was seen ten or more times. CDR3 residues: CSARVQGATGEQYF. The CDR3 nucleotides read TGCAGTGCTAGAGTCCAGGGGGCGACTGGTGAGCAGTACTTC. The J gene is TRBJ2-7, the V gene TRBV20-1; 8 bases agree with TRBD1. The CDR3 is made up of 14 amino acids. J was trimmed by 7 bases and V by 1 base; bases with no gene match: 9. CDR1 and CDR2 (germline): DFQATT, SNEGSKA (reference sequence).

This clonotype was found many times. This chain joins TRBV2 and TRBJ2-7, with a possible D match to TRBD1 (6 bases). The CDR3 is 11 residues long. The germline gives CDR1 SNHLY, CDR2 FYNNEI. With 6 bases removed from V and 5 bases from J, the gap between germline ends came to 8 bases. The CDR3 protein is CASSHRDEQYF. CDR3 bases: TGTGCCAGCAGCCACAGGGACGAGCAGTACTTC. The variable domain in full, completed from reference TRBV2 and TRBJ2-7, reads EPEVTQTPSHQVTQMGQEVILRCVPISNHLYFYWYRQILGQKVEFLVSFYNNEISEKSEIFDDQFSVERPDGSNFTLKIRSTKLEDSAMYFCASSHRDEQYFGPGTRLTVT.

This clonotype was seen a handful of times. The DNA for the CDR3 is TGTGCCAGCAGGGAGGGGACTCTCGGGGGGGGTAGCAATCAGCCCCAGCATTTT. As protein: CASREGTLGGGSNQPQHF. This chain uses TRBV6-1 with TRBJ1-5, with D perhaps matching TRBD1 (5 bases). Germline V gives CDR1 MNHNS, CDR2 SASEGT. Trimming took off 6 bases at V and 0 bases at J, with 21 bases between the two ends. The CDR3 totals 18 residues.

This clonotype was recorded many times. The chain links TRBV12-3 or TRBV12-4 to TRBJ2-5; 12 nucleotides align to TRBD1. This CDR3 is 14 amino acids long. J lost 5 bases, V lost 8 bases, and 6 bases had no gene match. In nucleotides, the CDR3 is TGTGCCAGCCGCCGGGACAGGGGGCATGAGACCCAGTACTTC. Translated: CASRRDRGHETQYF.

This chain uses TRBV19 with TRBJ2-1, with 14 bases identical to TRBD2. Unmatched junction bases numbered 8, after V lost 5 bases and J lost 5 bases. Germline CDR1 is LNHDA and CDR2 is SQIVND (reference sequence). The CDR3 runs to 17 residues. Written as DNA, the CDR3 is TGTGCCAGTAGTCTGAGACTAGCGGGGGGGCCCCACAATGAGCAGTTCTTC. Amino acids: CASSLRLAGGPHNEQFF.

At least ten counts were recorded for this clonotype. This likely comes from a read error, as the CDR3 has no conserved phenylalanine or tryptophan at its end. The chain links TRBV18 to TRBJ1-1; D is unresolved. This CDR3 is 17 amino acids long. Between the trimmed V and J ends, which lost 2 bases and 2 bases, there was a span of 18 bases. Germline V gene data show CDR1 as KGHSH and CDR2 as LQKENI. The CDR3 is CASSPDGRPVVNTEAFL. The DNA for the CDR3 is TGTGCCAGCTCACCAGACGGGCGTCCCGTCGTAAACACTGAAGCTTTCCTT.

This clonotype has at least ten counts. DNA of the CDR3: TGTGCCAGCAGCCCGTCGGGGAACCAAGAGACCCAGTACTTC. Protein sequence: CASSPSGNQETQYF. The chain uses TRBV6-1 and TRBJ2-5, with D perhaps matching TRBD2 (5 bases). The CDR3 is 14 amino acids. Germline V lookup: CDR1 MNHNS, CDR2 SASEGT. The V end lost 6 bases, the J end lost 0 bases, and 11 bases lay between the germline ends.

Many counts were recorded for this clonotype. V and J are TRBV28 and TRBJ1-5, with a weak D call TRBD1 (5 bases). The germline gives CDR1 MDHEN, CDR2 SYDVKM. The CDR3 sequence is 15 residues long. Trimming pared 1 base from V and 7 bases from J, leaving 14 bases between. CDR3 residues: CASSLLWGGRQPQHF. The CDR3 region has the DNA TGTGCCAGCAGTTTATTGTGGGGCGGTCGGCAGCCCCAGCATTTT.

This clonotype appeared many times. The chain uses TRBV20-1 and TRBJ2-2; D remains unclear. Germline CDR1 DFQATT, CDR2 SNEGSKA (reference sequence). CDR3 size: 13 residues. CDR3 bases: TGCAGCCTCGCACCGACGAACACCGGGGAGCTGTTTTTT. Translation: CSLAPTNTGELFF.

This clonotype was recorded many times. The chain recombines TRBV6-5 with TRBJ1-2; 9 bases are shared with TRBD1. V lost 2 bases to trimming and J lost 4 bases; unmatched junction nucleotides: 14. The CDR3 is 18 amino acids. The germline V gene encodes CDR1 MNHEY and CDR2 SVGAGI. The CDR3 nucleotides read TGTGCCAGCAGTTACCGAACAGGGGGCCTCAAGGTTTCCTATGGCTACACCTTC. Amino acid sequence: CASSYRTGGLKVSYGYTF.

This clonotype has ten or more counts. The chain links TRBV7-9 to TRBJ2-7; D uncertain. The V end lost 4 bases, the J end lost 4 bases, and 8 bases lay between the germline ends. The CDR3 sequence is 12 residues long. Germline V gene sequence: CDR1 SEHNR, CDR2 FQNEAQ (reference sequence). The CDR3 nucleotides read TGTGCCAGCAGCTCGACCGAATACGAGCAGTACTTC. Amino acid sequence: CASSSTEYEQYF.

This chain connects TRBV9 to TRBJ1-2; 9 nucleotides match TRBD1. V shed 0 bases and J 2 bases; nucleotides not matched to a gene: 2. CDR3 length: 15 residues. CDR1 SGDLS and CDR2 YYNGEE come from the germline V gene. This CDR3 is CASSVVGTGNYGYTF. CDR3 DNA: TGTGCCAGCAGCGTAGTTGGGACAGGGAACTATGGCTACACCTTC.

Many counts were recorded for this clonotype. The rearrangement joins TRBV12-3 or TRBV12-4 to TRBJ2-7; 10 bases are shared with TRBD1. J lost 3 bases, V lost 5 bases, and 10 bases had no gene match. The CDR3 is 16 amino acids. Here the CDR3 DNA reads TGTGCCAGCAGTCCCCACCGAAGGACAGGGGGCTACGAGCAGTACTTC. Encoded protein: CASSPHRRTGGYEQYF.

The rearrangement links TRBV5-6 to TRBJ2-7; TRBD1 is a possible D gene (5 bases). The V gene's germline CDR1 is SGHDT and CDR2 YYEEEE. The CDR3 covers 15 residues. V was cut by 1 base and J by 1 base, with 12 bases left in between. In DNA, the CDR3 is TGTGCCAGCAGCTTGAGCCCAACAGGTTCCTACGAGCAGTACTTC. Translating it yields CASSLSPTGSYEQYF.

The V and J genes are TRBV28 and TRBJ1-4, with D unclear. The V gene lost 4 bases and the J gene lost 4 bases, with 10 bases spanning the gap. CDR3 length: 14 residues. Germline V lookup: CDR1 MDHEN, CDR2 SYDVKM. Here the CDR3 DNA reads TGTGCCAGCAGTTCAGTCAGCCTTAATGAAAAACTGTTTTTT. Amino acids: CASSSVSLNEKLFF.

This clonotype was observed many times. For the CDR3, the DNA is TGTGCCAGCAGCCCAGGAACGGCGAGGAACACCATATATTTT. Protein: CASSPGTARNTIYF. The chain is built from TRBV28 and TRBJ1-3; D remains ambiguous. The CDR3 consists of 14 residues. The V gene's germline CDR1 is MDHEN and CDR2 SYDVKM. V shed 6 bases and J shed 7 bases, with 16 bases lying between them.